The present T cell receptor beta chain was sequenced within a study of cytomegalovirus exposure and HLA in healthy donors. Trimming stripped 0 bases from V and 0 bases from J, with 12 bases between. The CDR3 extends over 17 amino acids. Germline V gene data show CDR1 as LGHNA and CDR2 as YSLEER. The PCR had 60 Vbeta and 13 Jbeta primers. Measured with immunoSEQ multiplex PCR; TCRdb has only the in-frame clones, and not every one. The table lists around 67,000 clones, about 60% of them singletons, with approximately 3% in the top ten. The sample consisted of PBMCs. The chain has TRBV4-3 and TRBJ1-3; perhaps TRBD1 as D (6 bases). This TCR was recovered from a woman aged 45-59 years in good health and CMV-seronegative. The DNA for the CDR3 is TGCGCCAGCAGCCAAGATTTGGGACACTTCTCTGGAAACACCATATATTTT. Translating it yields CASSQDLGHFSGNTIYF.